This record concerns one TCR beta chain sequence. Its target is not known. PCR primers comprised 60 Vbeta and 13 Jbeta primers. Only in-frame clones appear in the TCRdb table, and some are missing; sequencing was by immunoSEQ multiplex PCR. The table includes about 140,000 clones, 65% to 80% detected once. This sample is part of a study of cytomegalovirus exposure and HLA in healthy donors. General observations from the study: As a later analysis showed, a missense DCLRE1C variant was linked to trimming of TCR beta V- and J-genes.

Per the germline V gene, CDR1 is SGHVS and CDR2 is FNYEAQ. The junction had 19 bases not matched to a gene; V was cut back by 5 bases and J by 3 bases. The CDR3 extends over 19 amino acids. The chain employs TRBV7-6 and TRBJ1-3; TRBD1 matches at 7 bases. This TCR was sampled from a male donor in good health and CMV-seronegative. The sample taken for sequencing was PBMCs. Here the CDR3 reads CASSRDSSLTVGGGNTIYF. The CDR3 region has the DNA TGTGCCAGCAGCCGGGACAGTTCGTTAACGGTGGGAGGTGGAAACACCATATATTTT. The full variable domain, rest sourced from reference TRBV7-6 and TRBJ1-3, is GAGVSQSPRYKVTKRGQDVALRCDPISGHVSLYWYRQALGQGPEFLTYFNYEAQQDKSGLPNDRFSAERPEGSISTLTIQRTEQRDSAMYRCASSRDSSLTVGGGNTIYFGEGSWLTVV.